The 9 T cell receptor beta chains below were found in one sample sequenced in a study of blood T cell repertoires in COVID-19. The method was immunoSEQ multiplex PCR; TCRdb's version includes in-frame clones alone and lacks a portion of them. Here the sample spans around 53,000 clones, approximately 87% being singletons. Sequenced input: peripheral blood. These receptors were taken from a man aged 45-65 years with acute or convalescent COVID-19.

J is TRBJ2-5 and V is TRBV5-1; D might be TRBD1 (8 bases). The V end lost 5 bases, the J end lost 4 bases, and 12 bases lay between the germline ends. Germline-derived CDR1 and CDR2 are SGHRS and YFSETQ. The CDR3 sequence is 13 residues long. This CDR3 reads CASSTGGGETQYF. The CDR3 nucleotides read TGCGCCAGCAGTACAGGGGGGGGAGAGACCCAGTACTTC.

The V call is TRBV7-9, the J call TRBJ2-1; 7 bases agree with TRBD2. Unmatched junction bases numbered 6, after V lost 3 bases and J lost 10 bases. The CDR3 is 13 residues long. The germline V gene encodes CDR1 SEHNR and CDR2 FQNEAQ (reference sequence). Here the CDR3 reads CASSFSNSGEQFF. CDR3 DNA: TGTGCCAGCAGCTTCTCGAATAGCGGGGAGCAGTTCTTC.

This sequence joins TRBV28 and TRBJ2-5; 10 bases match TRBD2. J was trimmed by 1 base and V by 8 bases; bases with no gene match: 19. The CDR3 contains 19 residues. In germline, CDR1 is MDHEN, CDR2 SYDVKM. CDR3 loop: CASDPFPRRASGSQETQYF. The CDR3, as DNA: TGTGCCAGCGACCCGTTTCCCCGGAGGGCTAGCGGGAGCCAAGAGACCCAGTACTTC.

V and J are TRBV25-1 and TRBJ1-6, with D perhaps TRBD1 (5 bases). Germline CDR1 and CDR2: MGHDK and SYGVNS. The CDR3 runs 16 residues. V lost 0 bases and J 1 base, leaving 7 bases between the germline ends. The CDR3 nucleotides are TGTGCCAGCAGTGAATACGACAGATCCTATAATTCACCCCTCCACTTT. Residues: CASSEYDRSYNSPLHF. Full variable domain (remainder filled in from reference TRBV25-1 and TRBJ1-6): EADIYQTPRYLVIGTGKKITLECSQTMGHDKMYWYQQDPGMELHLIHYSYGVNSTEKGDLSSESTVSRIRTEHFPLTLESARPSHTSQYLCASSEYDRSYNSPLHFGNGTRLTVT.

This clone was counted a few times. V is TRBV11-2 and J is TRBJ1-3, with D unresolved. V lost 4 bases and J 2 bases, leaving 6 bases between the germline ends. The CDR3 totals 13 residues. Per the germline V gene, CDR1 is SGHAT and CDR2 is FQNNGV. CDR3 nucleotide sequence: TGTGCCAGCAGCTCCTCCCCTGGAAACACCATATATTTT. Translation gives CASSSSPGNTIYF.

The V call is TRBV6-5, the J call TRBJ2-7; D is unresolved. Germline CDR1 reads MNHEY; CDR2 reads SVGAGI. V shed 0 bases and J shed 6 bases, with 12 bases lying between them. This CDR3 region has 14 residues. The CDR3 DNA reads as TGTGCCAGCAGTTACTCGCCCCAGACTTTCGAGCAGTACTTC. This encodes CASSYSPQTFEQYF.

This chain connects TRBV7-9 to TRBJ2-1, with 7 bases that match TRBD2. The V and J ends lost 5 bases and 5 bases, in that order; junction bases with no gene match: 9. The CDR3 runs 15 residues. Germline CDR1 is SEHNR and CDR2 is FQNEAQ (reference sequence). The CDR3 DNA reads as TGTGCCAGCAGCATTCAGACTAGCCGAGACAATGAGCAGTTCTTC. Its protein product is CASSIQTSRDNEQFF.

The J gene is TRBJ2-3, the V gene TRBV3-1 (or the pseudogene TRBV3-2); 7 bases are shared with TRBD2. V lost 2 bases and J lost 4; bases outside the gene matches: 3. The CDR3 extends over 14 amino acids. Germline values: CDR1 LGHDT, CDR2 YNNKEL (reference sequence). CDR3 residues: CASSQQTSSDTQYF. The CDR3 DNA reads TGTGCCAGCAGCCAACAGACTAGCTCAGATACGCAGTATTTT.

The chain has TRBV5-5 and TRBJ1-3; TRBD1 aligns across 7 bases. Germline trimming cut 2 bases from V and 2 bases from J; bases unmatched to any gene: 4. CDR3 length equals 15 residues. In germline, CDR1 is SGHKS, CDR2 YYEKEE (reference sequence). CDR3 DNA sequence: TGTGCCAGCAGCTTCGAGGGGGCGCCTGGAAACACCATATATTTT. Its protein product is CASSFEGAPGNTIYF.